The T cell receptor (beta chain) described here comes from a study of blood T cell repertoires in COVID-19 (TCRdb year 2020). In terms of the full investigation: The collaborator samples originated in the United States, Italy and Spain and spanned the acute and convalescent phases of COVID-19. Where available, HLA class I and class II types were taken from metadata supplied by the sample provider and were not determined by assay-based typing. Samples were obtained from the ongoing ImmuneRACE study (first 160 participants) and from about 1,300 subjects provided by 6 global collaborators. The prospective study material was composed of cDNA or gDNA derived from T cells, B-cell-depleted T cells, or PBMCs. Sample metadata almost always included a de-identified subject ID, COVID-19 status, age in years and sex. The dataset comprised deeply sampled blood TCRbeta repertoires from subjects exposed to, actively infected with, or recovered from COVID-19. The repertoires were released in a freely available public database meant as a resource for research on the immune response to SARS-CoV-2. The paper's findings and limits, for the study overall: The quantity of clinical and demographic metadata differed by source and by participant and was supplied without curation.

With regard to this clone: What antigen it recognizes has not been identified. Qualities for individual bases were not recorded, and no much larger clone is one base off.

Each collaborating institution followed its own protocols to collect whole blood in K2EDTA tubes. Collaborator samples were shipped for TCRbeta analysis as frozen whole blood, isolated PBMCs, or DNA extracted from either sample type. The immunoSEQ Assay, a bias-controlled multiplex PCR, was used to amplify TCRbeta CDR3 regions from genomic DNA. On the authors' methods: Nucleated cell counts per sample were estimated from amplification of reference gene primers within the assay. Sequence reads were collapsed and filtered to measure the absolute abundance of every unique TCRbeta CDR3 rearrangement. For each sample, productive Simpson clonality was calculated as the square root of Simpson's diversity index over productive rearrangements. TCRdb limited this immuneACCESS table to in-frame rearrangements with V and J called. A share of clones is missing; checked studies link under half to unresolved V genes, and the rest is unexplained. D and trimming were read from the DNA, whereas the V and J calls and clone size are those reported in that table. In this sample the table shows 230,000 or so clones, more than 70% of which occur a single time. More than 6.5% of the sample rests with the top ten.

From cysteine to phenylalanine, the CDR3 is 15 amino acids long. Only the CDR3 DNA stays, 45 bases, in frame from base 1. CDR1 and CDR2, per the germline V gene, are ENHRY and SYGVKD. V was cut back by 6 bases and J by 1 base, leaving a gap of 13 bases between them. Input material: peripheral blood. The TCR sequence derives from a man in his forties with active or convalescent COVID-19. The rearrangement combines TRBV10-3 with TRBJ1-3; possibly the D gene is TRBD1, per 5 matching bases. The nucleotide sequence reads as follows: TGTGCCATCAGGCAAACCGGGACTTCTGGAAACACCATATATTTT. This gives the protein CAIRQTGTSGNTIYF.